The 27 T cell receptor beta chains below all came from one sample that was sequenced in a study of regulatory T cells in long-lasting Graves disease (dated by TCRdb to about 2021). The library was prepared using multiplex PCR. Sequencer: Illumina HiSeq 4000. CDR3 regions were amplified by Arm-PCR with iRepertoire HTBI primers to construct TCR beta libraries. TCRdb reprocessed the public reads (quality trimming at Q25 with fastp, clone calling with MiXCR) and kept in-frame beta chains. CDR3 protein duplicates are merged, each entry listing the most common genes and DNA. Counted in this sample were 350,000 to 500,000 distinct CDR3 sequences; approximately 15% of them appeared once. The biggest ten clones account for approximately 17% of the sample. Per the publication, the time point label means: newly diagnosed GD, antithyroid drugs for less than 3 months. For both TCR sequencing and RNA sequencing, RNA was extracted from PBMCs in TRIzol.

These same records also appear under a second study, on T cells in Graves' hyperthyroidism and ophthalmopathy.

The sample in question was peripheral blood mononuclear cells (PBMCs), obtained at new diagnosis, from a patient treated with antithyroid drugs. The receptor source for this set is a woman aged 45-59 years with Graves disease. Donor details come from another sample of the same person, matched by shared clones.

This clonotype was counted at least ten times. The chain couples TRBV6-1 to TRBJ2-1; the match to TRBD2 covers 12 bases. Germline lookup yields CDR1 MNHNS and CDR2 SASEGT. This CDR3 is built from 15 residues. V lost 7 bases and J lost 4; bases outside the gene matches: 5. CDR3 nucleotides: TGTGCCAGCAATATCCTAGCGGGAGGGTACAATGAGCAGTTCTTC. Its protein product is CASNILAGGYNEQFF.

The chain recombines TRBV9 with TRBJ1-3; perhaps TRBD1 as D (5 bases). The germline CDR1 and CDR2 sequences are SGDLS and YYNGEE. The CDR3 sequence is 16 residues long. Trimming removed 3 bases from V and 4 bases from J, with 17 bases in between. This CDR3 is CASSESPGLGGNTIYF. As DNA, the CDR3 is TGTGCCAGCAGCGAATCGCCAGGGCTAGGCGGAAACACCATATATTTT.

This clonotype was recorded many times. The gene calls are TRBV28 and TRBJ1-2, with 8 bases that match TRBD1. The J segment lost 2 bases and the V segment lost 2 bases, leaving 4 bases of the junction unmatched. Germline assignment: CDR1 MDHEN and CDR2 SYDVKM. This CDR3 has 15 residues. CDR3 nucleotides: TGTGCCAGCAGTTTAGGGGACAGGAAAAACTATGGCTACACCTTC. It yields the protein CASSLGDRKNYGYTF.

In its sample, this clonotype was seen many times. This chain joins TRBV11-2 and TRBJ2-5; 7 nucleotides line up with TRBD2. The V gene's germline CDR1 is SGHAT and CDR2 FQNNGV. After removal of 5 bases from V and 1 base from J, the junction contained 13 bases not matched to a gene. There are 17 residues in the CDR3. The CDR3 DNA reads as TGTGCCAGCAGCCTCAATCCCGGGGGGAGGGGCCAAGAGACCCAGTACTTC. This translates into CASSLNPGGRGQETQYF.

At least ten counts were recorded for this clonotype. J is TRBJ2-3 and V is TRBV10-1; TRBD2 matches 14 bases. In germline, CDR1 is WNHNN, CDR2 SYGVQD (reference sequence). The CDR3 is made up of 16 amino acids. V trimming: 1 base; J trimming: 9 bases; junction bases outside the gene matches: 6. CDR3 coding DNA: TGCGCCAGCAGTGAGTTGACTAGCGGGAGGGCCAGGACGCAGTATTTT. Its protein product is CASSELTSGRARTQYF.

This clonotype was seen repeatedly, ten times or more. J is TRBJ1-4 and V is TRBV12-3 or TRBV12-4; 8 bases map to TRBD1. The CDR3 totals 15 residues. Germline trimming cut 6 bases from V and 6 bases from J; bases unmatched to any gene: 9. The CDR3 sequence: CASSLQQGGDEKLFF. The CDR3 DNA is TGTGCCAGCAGCCTGCAACAGGGGGGGGATGAAAAACTGTTTTTT.

This chain connects TRBV4-1 to TRBJ2-4, with D possibly called TRBD1 or TRBD2 (5 bases each). The CDR3 has 15 amino acids. V lost 4 bases and J 0 bases, leaving 10 bases between the germline ends. Germline V lookup: CDR1 MGHRA, CDR2 YSYEKL. The CDR3 coding sequence is TGCGCCAGCAGCCGGTTGGGGGTAGCCAAAAACATTCAGTACTTC. Encoded protein: CASSRLGVAKNIQYF.

This clonotype was counted only a few times. This chain links TRBV5-6 with TRBJ1-6; the D is unclear. V dropped 1 base and J dropped 0 bases, with 11 bases sitting between them. The CDR3 runs to 17 residues. Germline CDR1 and CDR2: SGHDT and YYEEEE. The CDR3 nucleotides read TGTGCCAGCAGCTTGAGAGGGCCAAGCTCCTATAATTCACCCCTCCACTTT. Translated: CASSLRGPSSYNSPLHF.

This clonotype has a handful of counts. V gene TRBV19 combines with J gene TRBJ1-1; D is uncertain. V lost 5 bases to trimming and J lost 6 bases, with 19 bases between them. Germline V gene sequence: CDR1 LNHDA, CDR2 SQIVND (reference sequence). CDR3 length: 15 amino acids. The CDR3 is CASSPRTVSPAEAFF. CDR3 nucleotides: TGTGCCAGTAGTCCGAGGACCGTCTCCCCGGCTGAAGCTTTCTTT.

The CDR3 protein is CASSIDLRVSGGYTF. The CDR3 coding sequence is TGTGCCAGTAGTATAGATCTCAGGGTTTCAGGAGGCTACACCTTC. The V call is TRBV19, the J call TRBJ1-2, with D maybe TRBD1 (5 bases). Deletions cut 0 bases from V and 8 bases from J, with 16 bases between. The CDR3 loop spans 15 amino acids. Germline V gene data show CDR1 as LNHDA and CDR2 as SQIVND (reference sequence).

The rearrangement joins TRBV7-2 to TRBJ2-6; D might be TRBD1 (5 bases). CDR3 length: 14 residues. Germline-derived CDR1 and CDR2 are SGHTA and FQGNSA. V was shortened by 5 bases and J by 2 bases, with 7 bases between the two germline ends. The CDR3 sequence is CASSPGPGANVLTF. The DNA of the CDR3 is TGTGCCAGCAGCCCAGGGCCTGGGGCCAACGTCCTGACTTTC.

There are many counts of this clonotype. J is TRBJ1-2 and V is TRBV6-1, with no clear D. The germline V gene encodes CDR1 MNHNS and CDR2 SASEGT. Trimming took 2 bases from V and 8 from J, leaving 24 bases between them. This CDR3 has 17 amino acids. The DNA for the CDR3 is TGTGCCAGCAGTGAAATCGTTGGTGGGGTCGTCCTTTCGGGCTACACCTTC. This gives the protein CASSEIVGGVVLSGYTF.

This clonotype was seen only a few times. The chain combines TRBV18 with TRBJ1-4, with D possibly being TRBD1 (5 bases). The germline CDR1 and CDR2 sequences are KGHSH and LQKENI. V lost 5 bases to trimming and J lost 0 bases, with 10 bases between them. The CDR3 loop spans 15 amino acids. The CDR3 spells CASSAGLATNEKLFF. The CDR3 region has the DNA TGTGCCAGCTCAGCAGGGTTAGCAACTAATGAAAAACTGTTTTTT.

This clonotype was counted ten times or more. The rearrangement uses TRBV27 and TRBJ2-2; 8 bases map to TRBD2. The CDR3 runs 14 residues. Germline trimming cut 2 bases from V and 6 bases from J; bases unmatched to any gene: 2. Per germline, CDR1 MNHEY and CDR2 SMNVEV (reference sequence). The CDR3 loop is CASSLTSGPGELFF. The CDR3 bases are TGTGCCAGCAGTTTAACTAGCGGCCCCGGGGAGCTGTTTTTT.

In its sample, this clonotype was seen once. Without the conserved terminal phenylalanine or tryptophan, this CDR3 likely stems from a read error. V and J are TRBV2 and TRBJ1-2; D remains unclear. Trimming removed 4 bases from V and 5 bases from J, with 11 bases in between. The CDR3 covers 13 residues. Per germline, CDR1 SNHLY and CDR2 FYNNEI. The chain's CDR3 is CASSVEGSYGYTL. The CDR3 bases are TGTGCCAGCAGTGTCGAAGGCAGTTATGGCTACACCCTC.

The chain joins TRBV6-6 to TRBJ2-7, with D tentatively TRBD2 (6 bases). Per the germline V gene, CDR1 is MNHNY and CDR2 is SVGAGI (reference sequence). The CDR3 consists of 17 residues. V lost 0 bases, J lost 3 bases, and 18 bases lay in between. CDR3 coding DNA: TGTGCCAGCAGTTACTCGTCCCGTCCGACTAGTTTCTACGAGCAGTACTTC. It encodes CASSYSSRPTSFYEQYF.

At least ten counts were recorded for this clonotype. The rearrangement links TRBV12-3 or TRBV12-4 to TRBJ2-5; D is uncertain. V lost 3 bases and J lost 3, with 8 bases in between. There are 13 residues in the CDR3. Written as DNA, the CDR3 is TGTGCCAGCAGTTTTCTCAAGGAAGAGACCCAGTACTTC. Translated, it gives CASSFLKEETQYF.

The rearrangement links TRBV7-2 to TRBJ2-3, with TRBD1 matching 9 bases. The DNA end favors TRBJ1-1, so the J call may be wrong. Germline assignment: CDR1 SGHTA and CDR2 FQGNSA. This CDR3 is 13 amino acids long. The DNA of the CDR3 is TGTGCCAGCAGCTTAAGTACAGGGGGCCAAGCTTTCTTT. As protein: CASSLSTGGQAFF.

This clonotype showed up many times. The chain recombines TRBV27 with TRBJ2-2; TRBD1 agrees at 7 bases. CDR1 and CDR2 (germline): MNHEY, SMNVEV (reference sequence). The CDR3 is made up of 16 amino acids. The ends lost 5 bases at V and 1 base at J; junction bases unmatched: 7. The CDR3 bases are TGTGCCAGCAGTCCCATCAGGACAGGGAACACCGGGGAGCTGTTTTTT. This translates into CASSPIRTGNTGELFF.

This clonotype was found a few times. V gene TRBV11-2 combines with J gene TRBJ2-4; possible D gene TRBD1, 6 bases. Deletions cut 5 bases from V and 1 base from J, with 12 bases between. The CDR3 is 15 amino acids. From germline, CDR1 is SGHAT and CDR2 FQNNGV. The CDR3 loop is CASSDRFYAKNIQYF. CDR3 DNA sequence: TGTGCCAGCAGCGACAGGTTTTACGCCAAAAACATTCAGTACTTC.

This clonotype has ten or more counts. The chain combines TRBV20-1 with TRBJ2-7; 10 nucleotides line up with TRBD1. V was clipped by 0 bases and J by 3 bases; unmatched bases: 5. The length of the CDR3 is 15 residues. Germline V gives CDR1 DFQATT, CDR2 SNEGSKA (reference sequence). The CDR3 DNA reads TGCAGTGCTAGAGAGCCGGGACAGGGGATCTACGAGCAGTACTTC. Amino acid sequence: CSAREPGQGIYEQYF.

The genes are TRBV29-1 and TRBJ1-1; no firm D call. Germline CDR1 is SQVTM and CDR2 is ANQGSEA. The CDR3 loop spans 14 amino acids. With 0 bases removed from V and 6 bases from J, the gap between germline ends came to 14 bases. CDR3 protein: CSVEEPTFEAEAFF. CDR3 in DNA: TGCAGCGTTGAAGAGCCAACCTTTGAGGCTGAAGCTTTCTTT.

This clonotype has a count of ten or more. V gene TRBV30 combines with J gene TRBJ1-1, with D tentatively TRBD1 (6 bases). Germline V gene lookup returns CDR1 GTSNPN and CDR2 SVGIG (reference sequence). There are 14 residues in the CDR3. Trimming removed 3 bases from V and 8 bases from J, with 19 bases in between. In nucleotides, the CDR3 is TGTGCCTGGAGGTGGGGAGGGGGTTCCTCCGAAGCTTTCTTT. It yields the protein CAWRWGGGSSEAFF.

This clonotype was observed a few times. The gene calls are TRBV5-1 and TRBJ1-4; tentative D call: TRBD1 (6 bases). This CDR3 has 18 residues. CDR1 is SGHRS, CDR2 YFSETQ, per germline. Trimming stripped 0 bases from V and 0 bases from J, with 15 bases between. CDR3 region: CASSLDPAGAATNEKLFF. Here the CDR3 DNA reads TGCGCCAGCAGCTTGGATCCGGCGGGGGCTGCAACTAATGAAAAACTGTTTTTT.

This chain links TRBV30 with TRBJ1-5, with 8 bases that match TRBD1. Losses at the gene ends were 5 bases for V and 8 bases for J; bases not matched to a gene: 14. Germline CDR1 reads GTSNPN; CDR2 reads SVGIG (reference sequence). The CDR3 length is 15 residues. This CDR3 reads CAWGQGNLGREPQHF. The CDR3 DNA reads as TGTGCCTGGGGACAGGGAAACTTGGGCAGGGAGCCCCAGCATTTT.

To note about this clonotype: Given a much more abundant clone one base away, this may be a read error. This sequence joins TRBV27 and TRBJ2-1, with 9 bases lining up with TRBD2. The CDR3 has 15 residues. In germline, CDR1 is MNHEY, CDR2 SMNVEV (reference sequence). CDR3 nucleotides: TGTGCCAGCAAGCCAAGCGGGAGGTCCTACAGTGAGCAGTTCTTC. It is translated as CASKPSGRSYSEQFF.

This clonotype was counted only a few times. This chain connects TRBV7-9 to TRBJ2-1; possibly TRBD2 for D (6 bases). Germline V gene sequence: CDR1 SEHNR, CDR2 FQNEAQ (reference sequence). This CDR3 has 18 residues. Trimming took 3 bases from V and 4 from J, leaving 22 bases between them. CDR3 protein: CASSLGIAEEGLYNEQFF. CDR3 sequence (DNA): TGTGCCAGCAGCTTGGGGATAGCGGAGGAGGGCTTATACAATGAGCAGTTCTTC.